This is a list of T cell receptor beta chains from one sample in a study of blood T cell repertoires in COVID-19. Assay used: immunoSEQ multiplex PCR; TCRdb lists only in-frame clones, some missing. Of about 120,000 clones in the sample, about 82% were seen once. The sample consisted of peripheral blood. The receptors come from a man in his sixties with active or convalescent COVID-19. The CDR3 runs from the conserved cysteine through the conserved F or W.

v_call	j_call	cdr3_aa
TRBV12-5	TRBJ2-7	CASATGLAGAYEQYF
TRBV27	TRBJ2-1	CASRGGVGTSVNEQFF
TRBV5-1	TRBJ1-4	CASSLDGGQNEKLFF
TRBV9	TRBJ2-1	CASSVQGEQFF
TRBV27	TRBJ2-5	CASSLWTSGRETQYF
TRBV4-2	TRBJ2-5	CASSQDSQQETQYF
TRBV11-2	TRBJ2-3	CASSPRQGSVPADTQYF
TRBV7-2	TRBJ2-7	CASSLRDYGYEQYF
TRBV27	TRBJ2-7	CASSLRGTSYYEQYF
TRBV3-1/TRBV3-2	TRBJ1-1	CASSQSRVARAFF
TRBV2	TRBJ2-3	CASSDQPRIFGDTQYF
TRBV28	TRBJ1-5	CASSYPPTGGQPQHF
TRBV19	TRBJ2-2	CASRRLRPGTDTGELFF